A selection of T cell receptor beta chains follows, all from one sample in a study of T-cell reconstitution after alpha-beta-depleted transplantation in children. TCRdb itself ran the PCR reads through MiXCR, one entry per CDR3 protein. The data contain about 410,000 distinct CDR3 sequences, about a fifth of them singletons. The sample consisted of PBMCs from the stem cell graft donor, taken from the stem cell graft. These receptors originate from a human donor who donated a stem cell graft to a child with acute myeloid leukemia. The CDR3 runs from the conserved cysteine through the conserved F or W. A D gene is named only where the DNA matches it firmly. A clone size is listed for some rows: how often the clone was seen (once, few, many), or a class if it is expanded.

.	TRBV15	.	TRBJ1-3	TGTGCCACCAGCAGATCAGCCAGGACAACGGGAAACACCATATATTTT	CATSRSARTTGNTIYF
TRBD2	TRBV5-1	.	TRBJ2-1	TGCGCCAGCAGCTTGGCCGGGAGGCCCAATGAGCAGTTCTTC	CASSLAGRPNEQFF
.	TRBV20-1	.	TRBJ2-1	TGCAGTGCCAAGTTCCCCTACAATGAGCAGTTCTTC	CSAKFPYNEQFF
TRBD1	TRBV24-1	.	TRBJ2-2	TGTGCCACCAGTAGGGACAGGGGGAACACCGGGGAGCTGTTTTTT	CATSRDRGNTGELFF
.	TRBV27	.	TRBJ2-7	TGTGCCAGCAGTTTATCTCGTCAAGACTTGTACTTC	CASSLSRQDLYF
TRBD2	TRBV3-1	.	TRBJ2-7	TGTGCCAGCAGACCGGGACTAGACTCCTACGAGCAGTACTTC	CASRPGLDSYEQYF
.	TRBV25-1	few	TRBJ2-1	TGTGCCAGCAGTGATGGGGGGAGGGACAGGTCAATATACAATGAGCAGTTCTTC	CASSDGGRDRSIYNEQFF
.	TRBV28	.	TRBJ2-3	TGTGCCAGCAGTTTATTGTCGATTCAGGGAAATACGCAGTATTTT	CASSLLSIQGNTQYF
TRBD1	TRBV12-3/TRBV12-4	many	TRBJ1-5	TGTGCCAGCAGTTTCGACAGGGGTAATCAGCCCCAGCATTTT	CASSFDRGNQPQHF
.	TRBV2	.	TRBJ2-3	TGTGCCAGCACGCCCGTTCCCGCAGATACGCAGTATTTT	CASTPVPADTQYF
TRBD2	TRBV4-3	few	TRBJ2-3	TGCGCCAGCAGCCAAGATCTATGGGCTAGCGGAACCACAGATACGCAGTATTTT	CASSQDLWASGTTDTQYF
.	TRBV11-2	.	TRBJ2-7	TGTGCCAGCAGCTTATCGGACAGCAGCTCCTACGAGCAGTACTTC	CASSLSDSSSYEQYF
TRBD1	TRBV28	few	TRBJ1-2	TGTGCCAGCATTAACAGGGGTAGTGGCTACACCTTC	CASINRGSGYTF
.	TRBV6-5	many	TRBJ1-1	TGTGCCAGCAGTTACAGTATGGTCGGCAGGGTGGACACTGAAGCTTTCTTT	CASSYSMVGRVDTEAFF
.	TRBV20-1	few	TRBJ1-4	TGCAGTGCTAGATCCGGGAACGCTAATGAAAAACTGTTTTTT	CSARSGNANEKLFF
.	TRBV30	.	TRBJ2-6	TGTGCCTGGAGTGTAAGTCGGTCCTCTGGGGCCAACGTCCTGACTTTC	CAWSVSRSSGANVLTF
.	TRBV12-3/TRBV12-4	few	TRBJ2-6	TGTGCCAGCAGTTTTTTGGGTCCCGAGAGCTCTGGGGCCAACGTCCTGACTTTC	CASSFLGPESSGANVLTF
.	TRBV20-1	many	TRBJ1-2	TGCAGTGCTAGAGATATCAGGGACTTGAGGCTTGGCTACACCTTC	CSARDIRDLRLGYTF
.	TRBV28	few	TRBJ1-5	TGTGCCAGCACCCTAAGCAATCAGCCCCAGCATTTT	CASTLSNQPQHF
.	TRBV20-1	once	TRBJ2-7	TGCAGTGCTAGAGATTATAGGCGGTACGAGCAGTACTTC	CSARDYRRYEQYF
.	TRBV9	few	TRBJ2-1	TGTGCCAGCAGCGTAGATGCTCGTCGGTACAATGAGCAGTTCTTC	CASSVDARRYNEQFF
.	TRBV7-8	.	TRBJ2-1	TGTGCCAGCAGCCCCTTCCTCTACAATGAGCAGTTCTTC	CASSPFLYNEQFF
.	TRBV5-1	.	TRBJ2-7	TGCGCCAGCAGCTTTGAAAAGGGGGAGCAGTACTTC	CASSFEKGEQYF
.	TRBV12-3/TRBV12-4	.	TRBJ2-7	TGTGCCAGCAGTTTAGATGCCTCCTACGAGCAGTACTTC	CASSLDASYEQYF